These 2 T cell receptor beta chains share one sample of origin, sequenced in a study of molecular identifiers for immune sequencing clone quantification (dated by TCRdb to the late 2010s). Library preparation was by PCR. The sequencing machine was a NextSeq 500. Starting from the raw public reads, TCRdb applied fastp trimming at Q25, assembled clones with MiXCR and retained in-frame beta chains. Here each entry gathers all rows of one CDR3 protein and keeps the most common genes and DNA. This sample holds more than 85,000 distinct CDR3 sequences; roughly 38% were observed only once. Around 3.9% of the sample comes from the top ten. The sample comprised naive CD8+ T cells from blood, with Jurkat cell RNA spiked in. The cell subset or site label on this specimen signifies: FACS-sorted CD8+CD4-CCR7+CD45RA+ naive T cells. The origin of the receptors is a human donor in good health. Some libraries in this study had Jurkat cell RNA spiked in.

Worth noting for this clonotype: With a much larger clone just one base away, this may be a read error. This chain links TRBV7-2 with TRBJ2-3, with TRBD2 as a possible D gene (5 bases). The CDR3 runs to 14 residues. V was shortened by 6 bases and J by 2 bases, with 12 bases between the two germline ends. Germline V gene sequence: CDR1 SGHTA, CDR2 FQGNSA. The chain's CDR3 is CASRMGVVTDTQYF. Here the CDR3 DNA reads TGTGCCAGCAGGATGGGAGTAGTCACAGATACGCAGTATTTT.

The DNA for the CDR3 is TGTGCCTGGGAAGACAGGAGGAACACTGAAGCTTTCTTT. Amino acid sequence: CAWEDRRNTEAFF. The chain links TRBV30 to TRBJ1-1, with a tentative D call TRBD1 (6 bases). This CDR3 is 13 amino acids long. CDR1 GTSNPN and CDR2 SVGIG come from the germline V gene (reference sequence). V was clipped by 5 bases and J by 1 base, with 11 bases between them.